The 20 T cell receptor beta chains in this list originate from one sample, sequenced in a study of cytomegalovirus exposure and HLA in healthy donors (dated by TCRdb to 2016 to 2017). Receptor libraries were prepared by the immunoSEQ multiplex PCR assay. For the multiplex PCR, a mixture combining 60 forward primers for TCR Vbeta segments and 13 reverse primers for TCR Jbeta segments was used. Here the immuneACCESS table is served through TCRdb, limited to in-frame sequences with V and J called. Missing clones are a known gap in these copies; in checked studies unresolved V genes cover under half, and the rest lacks a known reason. A total of approximately 130,000 clones appear in this sample, approximately 77% of them only once. Of the sample, 1.1% to 1.5% falls within the top ten clones. Sample: PBMCs. The receptors derive from a woman aged 40 to 49 in good health and CMV-seronegative.

The chain combines TRBV6-1 with TRBJ1-1; TRBD1 is a possible D gene (5 bases). The CDR3 loop spans 14 amino acids. CDR1 is MNHNS and CDR2 is SASEGT in the germline V gene. V was pared by 0 bases and J by 5 bases, with 10 bases between. This CDR3 is CASSEAEGSTEAFF. CDR3 coding DNA: TGTGCCAGCAGTGAAGCGGAGGGGAGTACTGAAGCTTTCTTT.

The chain links TRBV7-2 to TRBJ2-4, with TRBD1 as a possible D gene (6 bases). Germline CDR1 is SGHTA and CDR2 is FQGNSA. The CDR3 totals 12 residues. With 5 bases removed from V and 8 bases from J, the gap between germline ends came to 10 bases. CDR3 in amino acids: CASSPAGDIQYF. The CDR3 DNA sequence: TGTGCCAGCAGCCCCGCAGGGGACATTCAGTACTTC.

This sequence joins TRBV7-3 and TRBJ2-2, with D possibly matching TRBD2 (7 bases). The CDR3 totals 15 residues. From germline, CDR1 is SGHTA and CDR2 FQGTGA. V was clipped by 7 bases and J by 4 bases, with 16 bases between them. The CDR3 sequence: CASNDGGPSTGELFF. Here the CDR3 DNA reads TGTGCCAGCAACGACGGGGGGCCGTCCACCGGGGAGCTGTTTTTT.

The gene calls are TRBV5-1 and TRBJ2-3, with 14 bases aligning to TRBD2. Per the germline V gene, CDR1 is SGHRS and CDR2 is YFSETQ. The CDR3 runs to 16 residues. V lost 4 bases and J lost 7; bases outside the gene matches: 8. DNA of the CDR3: TGCGCCAGCAGCCTTCGACTAGCGGGGGGGGTGAATACGCAGTATTTT. Protein sequence: CASSLRLAGGVNTQYF.

The rearrangement links TRBV5-1 to TRBJ2-1; D not certain. In germline, CDR1 is SGHRS, CDR2 YFSETQ. CDR3 length: 15 residues. The germline V and J ends were trimmed by 0 bases and 6 bases, with 13 bases remaining between them. The CDR3 loop is CASSLAWSSSNEQFF. DNA of the CDR3: TGCGCCAGCAGCTTGGCCTGGTCCTCTAGCAATGAGCAGTTCTTC.

The J gene is TRBJ1-6, the V gene TRBV27; D not certain. Germline assignment: CDR1 MNHEY and CDR2 SMNVEV (reference sequence). The CDR3 spans 14 residues. The V end lost 10 bases, the J end lost 5 bases, and 15 bases lay between the germline ends. The CDR3 DNA reads TGTGCCACCGGGCCAGGACTTAATAATTCACCCCTCCACTTT. This sequence encodes CATGPGLNNSPLHF.

V and J are TRBV9 and TRBJ2-7; possibly TRBD1 for D (6 bases). The germline CDR1 and CDR2 sequences are SGDLS and YYNGEE. The V and J ends lost 4 bases and 5 bases respectively, with 13 bases between them. The CDR3 is 13 amino acids. The CDR3, as DNA: TGTGCCAGCAGCTACAGGGCTGGCGACGAGCAGTACTTC. This sequence encodes CASSYRAGDEQYF.

The V gene is TRBV5-4, the J gene TRBJ2-7, with a possible D match to TRBD1 (6 bases). The CDR3 runs to 14 residues. From germline, CDR1 is SGHNT and CDR2 YYREEE (reference sequence). Trimming left V 4 bases short and J 5 bases short, with 16 bases between. CDR3 region: CASSTGQLGHEQYF. CDR3 in DNA: TGTGCCAGCAGCACAGGACAGCTTGGCCACGAGCAGTACTTC.

The genes are TRBV19 and TRBJ1-3; 7 bases match TRBD1. Germline CDR1 and CDR2: LNHDA and SQIVND (reference sequence). There are 14 residues in the CDR3. V gave up 6 bases and J gave up 8 bases; unmatched junction bases: 10. The CDR3 here is CASRGTGEWYTIYF. In nucleotides, the CDR3 is TGTGCCAGTAGAGGAACAGGGGAATGGTACACCATATATTTT.

This clone was picked up a small number of times. The rearrangement links TRBV6-1 to TRBJ1-1; D call uncertain. Germline CDR1 reads MNHNS; CDR2 reads SASEGT. With 3 bases removed from V and 5 bases from J, the gap between germline ends came to 16 bases. The CDR3 sequence is 15 residues long. CDR3: CASSDPPTGYTEAFF. CDR3 coding DNA: TGTGCCAGCAGTGATCCTCCGACGGGGTATACTGAAGCTTTCTTT.

This rearrangement joins TRBV7-3 to TRBJ1-1; a weak D match, TRBD1 (5 bases). The CDR3 runs 13 residues. Trimming shortened V by 4 bases and J by 2 bases, and 8 bases separated the two germline ends. Germline-derived CDR1 and CDR2 are SGHTA and FQGTGA. The CDR3 region is CASSYQGNTEAFF. CDR3 DNA: TGTGCCAGCAGCTATCAGGGTAACACTGAAGCTTTCTTT.

This chain joins TRBV6-6 and TRBJ1-1, with D perhaps matching TRBD1 (6 bases). Trimming left V 4 bases short and J 5 bases short, with 17 bases between. Germline CDR1 is MNHNY and CDR2 is SVGAGI (reference sequence). The CDR3 consists of 15 residues. CDR3: CASSCSGGARTEAFF. The CDR3 DNA reads TGTGCCAGCAGTTGCTCGGGGGGGGCGAGGACTGAAGCTTTCTTT.

The V gene is TRBV6-6, the J gene TRBJ1-2; tentative D call: TRBD1 (6 bases). This CDR3 is built from 13 residues. Trimming removed 4 bases at V and 7 bases at J, with 13 bases between. Germline V gene data show CDR1 as MNHNY and CDR2 as SVGAGI (reference sequence). The CDR3 nucleotides read TGTGCCAGCAGTTCAAGACAGGTCCTTGGCTACACCTTC. Encoded protein: CASSSRQVLGYTF.

This chain connects TRBV7-2 to TRBJ1-6; no reliable D call. From germline, CDR1 is SGHTA and CDR2 FQGNSA. This CDR3 region has 15 residues. V shed 6 bases and J shed 2 bases, with 11 bases lying between them. The CDR3 DNA sequence: TGTGCCAGCAGGGTGGATCAGGCCTATAATTCACCCCTCCACTTT. Its translation: CASRVDQAYNSPLHF. Looking up the rest from reference TRBV7-2 and TRBJ1-6 gives the full variable domain: GAGVSQSPSNKVTEKGKDVELRCDPISGHTALYWYRQSLGQGLEFLIYFQGNSAPDKSGLPSDRFSAERTGGSVSTLTIQRTQQEDSAVYLCASRVDQAYNSPLHFGNGTRLTVT.

The V gene is TRBV6-6, the J gene TRBJ2-7; D call uncertain. Germline values: CDR1 MNHNY, CDR2 SVGAGI (reference sequence). V was pared by 0 bases and J by 5 bases, with 11 bases between. The CDR3 length is 14 residues. The CDR3 spells CASSYSSGFDEQYF. DNA of the CDR3: TGTGCCAGCAGTTACTCTTCAGGTTTCGACGAGCAGTACTTC.

The J gene is TRBJ2-1, the V gene TRBV7-3; 7 nucleotides match TRBD1. After removal of 4 bases from V and 5 bases from J, the junction contained 5 bases not matched to a gene. Germline lookup yields CDR1 SGHTA and CDR2 FQGTGA. The CDR3 has 14 residues. The chain's CDR3 is CASSSIGTDNEQFF. The CDR3 nucleotides are TGTGCCAGCAGCTCCATAGGGACAGACAATGAGCAGTTCTTC.

This clone was detected once. The rearrangement uses TRBV9 and TRBJ2-7; 9 positions match TRBD1. Trimming removed 3 bases from V and 0 bases from J; junction bases left unmatched: 4. Germline V gene lookup returns CDR1 SGDLS and CDR2 YYNGEE. There are 15 residues in the CDR3. The CDR3 spells CASSAGTGSSYEQYF. Here the CDR3 DNA reads TGTGCCAGCAGCGCCGGGACAGGGAGCTCCTACGAGCAGTACTTC.

The gene calls are TRBV5-1 and TRBJ1-2, with 9 bases matching TRBD1. Germline CDR1 and CDR2: SGHRS and YFSETQ. The junction had 8 bases not matched to a gene; V was cut back by 4 bases and J by 4 bases. The CDR3 has 15 amino acids. For the CDR3, the DNA is TGCGCCAGCAGCCCACAACCGGGACAGGGCTATGGCTACACCTTC. Amino acid sequence: CASSPQPGQGYGYTF.

The chain employs TRBV6-5 and TRBJ2-5; 12 nucleotides match TRBD2. The CDR3 loop spans 15 amino acids. Unmatched junction bases numbered 8, after V lost 7 bases and J lost 5 bases. CDR1 MNHEY and CDR2 SVGAGI come from the germline V gene. The CDR3 nucleotides read TGTGCCAGCAAGCTAGCGGGGGGGCTTGGGGAGACCCAGTACTTC. It translates to CASKLAGGLGETQYF.

CDR3 region: CSEGLAGGETQYF. Here the CDR3 DNA reads TGCAGCGAGGGACTAGCGGGGGGAGAGACCCAGTACTTC. The rearrangement joins TRBV29-1 to TRBJ2-5; 15 nucleotides align to TRBD2. Germline trimming cut 7 bases from V and 4 bases from J; bases unmatched to any gene: 1. The CDR3 length is 13 residues. Looked up from germline, CDR1 is SQVTM and CDR2 is ANQGSEA.